This passage covers 3 T cell receptor beta chains from one sample sequenced in a study of blood T cell repertoires in COVID-19. Only in-frame clones appear in the TCRdb table, and some are missing; sequencing was by immunoSEQ multiplex PCR. The sample lists about 480,000 clones; 75% to 90% were seen once. Specimen: PBMCs or T cells enriched from blood (not recorded which). These receptors were obtained from a woman aged 60-75 years who had recovered from COVID-19.

The V gene is TRBV7-9, the J gene TRBJ2-7; 7 nucleotides align to TRBD2. This CDR3 is built from 16 residues. V was clipped by 5 bases and J by 0 bases; unmatched bases: 10. Germline values: CDR1 SEHNR, CDR2 FQNEAQ (reference sequence). CDR3 in DNA: TGTGCCAGCAGCGCTCCCGGAGCGGGGAGCTCCTACGAGCAGTACTTC. Protein sequence: CASSAPGAGSSYEQYF.

This chain links TRBV5-1 with TRBJ2-2; a weak D match, TRBD1 (6 bases). The germline gives CDR1 SGHRS, CDR2 YFSETQ. The CDR3 has 15 residues. V lost 4 bases and J 2 bases, leaving 12 bases between the germline ends. The CDR3 nucleotides are TGCGCCAGCAGCACGGACAGTGGAAACACCGGGGAGCTGTTTTTT. It yields the protein CASSTDSGNTGELFF.

The gene calls are TRBV5-4 and TRBJ1-2, with 12 bases identical to TRBD1. The germline V gene encodes CDR1 SGHNT and CDR2 YYREEE (reference sequence). V was clipped by 3 bases and J by 4 bases; unmatched bases: 4. This CDR3 is built from 15 residues. CDR3 in amino acids: CASSSGTGGTYGYTF. Written as DNA, the CDR3 is TGTGCCAGCAGCTCCGGGACAGGGGGCACCTATGGCTACACCTTC. Drawing the rest from reference TRBV5-4 and TRBJ1-2, the complete variable domain is ETGVTQSPTHLIKTRGQQVTLRCSSQSGHNTVSWYQQALGQGPQFIFQYYREEENGRGNFPPRFSGLQFPNYSSELNVNALELDDSALYLCASSSGTGGTYGYTFGSGTRLTVV.